The 17 T cell receptor beta chains in this list originate from one sample, sequenced in a study of shared clonotypes between healthy human individuals. The repertoire was sequenced with immunoSEQ multiplex PCR; TCRdb's copy has only in-frame clones and lacks some. The sample carries fewer than 1.8 million clones, approximately 98.5% recorded once. Input material: naive CD4+ T cells sorted from blood. Noted subset: CD45RA+ positively selected. The origin of the receptors is a man in his thirties or forties in good health.

The V and J genes are TRBV15 and TRBJ2-3; 13 bases fit TRBD2. The germline gives CDR1 LNHNV, CDR2 YYDKDF (reference sequence). This CDR3 has 18 residues. After removal of 3 bases from V and 5 bases from J, the junction contained 11 bases not matched to a gene. The CDR3 loop is CATSSALGLAGAGDTQYF. The CDR3 DNA reads TGTGCCACCAGCAGCGCTCTCGGACTAGCGGGAGCGGGAGATACGCAGTATTTT.

This chain joins TRBV6-1 and TRBJ2-1; no firm D call. Germline CDR1 and CDR2: MNHNS and SASEGT. Trimming stripped 5 bases from V and 8 bases from J, with 7 bases between. The CDR3 runs to 11 residues. CDR3 region: CASSRKDEQFF. As DNA, the CDR3 is TGTGCCAGCAGTAGGAAGGATGAGCAGTTCTTC.

The chain recombines TRBV7-3 with TRBJ2-2, with D uncertain. CDR3 length: 14 residues. Trimming pared 1 base from V and 0 bases from J, leaving 3 bases between. Germline values: CDR1 SGHTA, CDR2 FQGTGA. In DNA, the CDR3 is TGTGCCAGCAGCTTAATAGCGAACACCGGGGAGCTGTTTTTT. Its protein is CASSLIANTGELFF.

The V call is TRBV20-1, the J call TRBJ1-1; D remains ambiguous. Germline CDR1 is DFQATT and CDR2 is SNEGSKA (reference sequence). Trimming cost V 4 bases and J 6 bases, with 3 bases left between them. CDR3 length: 9 residues. CDR3 DNA sequence: TGCAGTGCTAAGCCTGAAGCTTTCTTT. Its protein product is CSAKPEAFF.

The chain combines TRBV6-1 with TRBJ1-5; D is unresolved. The CDR3 is 15 residues long. Trimming took off 2 bases at V and 1 base at J, with 9 bases between the two ends. CDR1 is MNHNS, CDR2 SASEGT, per germline. CDR3 nucleotide sequence: TGTGCCAGCAGTGAAAGTTGGGTGAGCAATCAGCCCCAGCATTTT. Its protein is CASSESWVSNQPQHF.

The V and J genes are TRBV27 and TRBJ2-2, with 7 bases fitting TRBD1. The CDR3 consists of 21 residues. The trim removed 3 bases at V and 0 bases at J, leaving 19 bases unmatched. CDR1 is MNHEY, CDR2 SMNVEV, per germline (reference sequence). CDR3 region: CASSLTTGVVRSKTNTGELFF. The CDR3 DNA sequence: TGTGCCAGCAGTTTGACTACAGGGGTAGTAAGATCCAAGACGAACACCGGGGAGCTGTTTTTT.

V and J are TRBV5-4 and TRBJ1-1; 10 nucleotides align to TRBD1. The V and J ends lost 4 bases and 1 base, in that order; junction bases with no gene match: 7. CDR1 SGHNT and CDR2 YYREEE come from the germline V gene (reference sequence). The CDR3 runs to 16 residues. CDR3 nucleotides: TGTGCCAGCAGCCTTGACAGGGGGCGGCCGAACACTGAAGCTTTCTTT. Translating gives CASSLDRGRPNTEAFF.

The gene calls are TRBV27 and TRBJ2-6; 7 positions match TRBD1. The CDR3 loop spans 15 amino acids. Germline lookup yields CDR1 MNHEY and CDR2 SMNVEV (reference sequence). The V gene end was trimmed by 6 bases and the J gene end by 1 base; junction bases not matched to a gene: 3. The CDR3 here is CASRTGLSGANVLTF. For the CDR3, the DNA is TGTGCCAGCAGGACAGGGTTATCTGGGGCCAACGTCCTGACTTTC.

The chain employs TRBV11-2 and TRBJ2-1; D is undetermined. V was shortened by 0 bases and J by 6 bases, with 15 bases between the two germline ends. CDR3 length equals 16 residues. Germline lookup yields CDR1 SGHAT and CDR2 FQNNGV. The CDR3 here is CASSLDLSSAPNEQFF. CDR3 coding DNA: TGTGCCAGCAGCTTAGATTTGTCCTCCGCTCCCAATGAGCAGTTCTTC.

This clone came up a few times. The rearrangement uses TRBV11-3 and TRBJ1-1, with D possibly being TRBD1 (5 bases). CDR3 length: 13 amino acids. Deletions cut 5 bases from V and 10 bases from J, with 17 bases between. CDR1 SGHNT and CDR2 YENEEA come from the germline V gene. Here the CDR3 DNA reads TGTGCCAGCAGCCTCAGCCCCGAGGGGAGAGCTTTCTTT. As protein: CASSLSPEGRAFF.

V is TRBV29-1 and J is TRBJ2-3, with D unresolved. The CDR3 runs to 12 residues. Germline assignment: CDR1 SQVTM and CDR2 ANQGSEA. V was cut by 6 bases and J by 7 bases, with 14 bases left in between. The CDR3 is CSVVGELNTQYF. In DNA, the CDR3 is TGCAGCGTGGTCGGTGAGCTAAATACGCAGTATTTT.

CDR3 protein: CASRAASGANVLTF. For the CDR3, the DNA is TGTGCCAGCAGAGCAGCATCTGGGGCCAACGTCCTGACTTTC. V gene TRBV2 combines with J gene TRBJ2-6; no clear D gene. Germline V gene sequence: CDR1 SNHLY, CDR2 FYNNEI. The CDR3 consists of 14 residues. Trimming took off 6 bases at V and 1 base at J, with 7 bases between the two ends.

The chain uses TRBV5-5 and TRBJ1-4; unclear D gene. There are 16 residues in the CDR3. The germline CDR1 and CDR2 sequences are SGHKS and YYEKEE (reference sequence). V lost 4 bases and J lost 0, with 13 bases in between. CDR3 sequence (DNA): TGTGCCAGCAGCCCGCAGTGGTCCGCAACTAATGAAAAACTGTTTTTT. This gives the protein CASSPQWSATNEKLFF.

The chain joins TRBV7-3 to TRBJ1-1; 7 positions match TRBD1. The CDR3 runs to 15 residues. Per germline, CDR1 SGHTA and CDR2 FQGTGA. With 4 bases clipped from V and 0 bases from J, the junction kept 5 bases outside the gene matches. CDR3 sequence reads: CASSSGTDMNTEAFF. The CDR3 bases are TGTGCCAGCAGCTCCGGGACAGATATGAACACTGAAGCTTTCTTT. Full variable domain (outside the CDR3, taken from reference TRBV7-3 and TRBJ1-1): GAGVSQTPSNKVTEKGKYVELRCDPISGHTALYWYRQSLGQGPEFLIYFQGTGAADDSGLPNDRFFAVRPEGSVSTLKIQRTERGDSAVYLCASSSGTDMNTEAFFGQGTRLTVV.

J is TRBJ2-1 and V is TRBV5-1; D remains unclear. V was trimmed by 0 bases and J by 3 bases, leaving 7 bases between them. The CDR3 extends over 14 amino acids. The germline gives CDR1 SGHRS, CDR2 YFSETQ. For the CDR3, the DNA is TGCGCCAGCAGCTTGGGGCCAGGCTACAATGAGCAGTTCTTC. Protein sequence: CASSLGPGYNEQFF.

The genes are TRBV5-1 and TRBJ2-7; D perhaps matches TRBD2 (6 bases). V was clipped by 2 bases and J by 0 bases, with 15 bases between them. The CDR3 runs to 16 residues. Germline V gene lookup returns CDR1 SGHRS and CDR2 YFSETQ. CDR3 sequence reads: CASSFLGGTSSYEQYF. The DNA of the CDR3 is TGCGCCAGCAGCTTTCTCGGCGGGACGAGCTCCTACGAGCAGTACTTC.

The chain is built from TRBV7-9 and TRBJ2-7, with 9 nucleotides matching TRBD2. The CDR3 consists of 16 residues. V was clipped by 4 bases and J by 0 bases; unmatched bases: 7. Germline CDR1 is SEHNR and CDR2 is FQNEAQ (reference sequence). The CDR3 sequence is CASSWVAGGSSYEQYF. CDR3 sequence (DNA): TGTGCCAGCAGCTGGGTGGCGGGAGGGAGCTCCTACGAGCAGTACTTC.